These T cell receptor beta chains were read from a single sample in a study of T cells in Graves' hyperthyroidism and ophthalmopathy. TCRdb called the multiplex PCR reads again in MiXCR, with one record for every CDR3 protein. The sample shows a few hundred thousand distinct CDR3 sequences, 14% of them seen only once. The specimen sequenced was blood. The receptors here all came from a woman in her forties with Graves' hyperthyroidism. Both conserved end residues are part of each CDR3. Each record gives: CDR3 protein, CDR3 DNA, V gene, J gene, clone size, D gene. A D gene is named only where the DNA matches it firmly. Clone size is stated in some rows and not others, as once, few, many or a class when expanded.

cdr3_aa: CSVQTLSSYNEQFF
cdr3_nt: TGCAGCGTTCAAACGCTGAGCTCCTACAATGAGCAGTTCTTC
v_call: TRBV29-1
j_call: TRBJ2-1
clone_size: few
d_call: -

cdr3_aa: CANSEVPEPGELFF
cdr3_nt: TGTGCCAACAGTGAAGTGCCCGAACCCGGGGAGCTGTTTTTT
v_call: TRBV6-1
j_call: TRBJ2-2
clone_size: -
d_call: -

cdr3_aa: CASSGTSGTLSSYNEQFF
cdr3_nt: TGTGCCAGCAGTGGGACTAGCGGGACCCTGAGCTCCTACAATGAGCAGTTCTTC
v_call: TRBV2
j_call: TRBJ2-1
clone_size: many
d_call: TRBD2

cdr3_aa: CASSPKDSRRDEKLFF
cdr3_nt: TGCGCCAGCAGCCCCAAGGATAGTCGGAGGGACGAAAAACTGTTTTTT
v_call: TRBV4-1
j_call: TRBJ1-4
clone_size: -
d_call: -

cdr3_aa: CASSFYFRENTGELFF
cdr3_nt: TGCGCCAGCAGCTTTTATTTTCGGGAGAACACCGGGGAGCTGTTTTTT
v_call: TRBV5-1
j_call: TRBJ2-2
clone_size: few
d_call: -

cdr3_aa: CASRGEHEQYF
cdr3_nt: TGTGCCAGCAGAGGGGAACACGAGCAGTACTTC
v_call: TRBV28
j_call: TRBJ2-7
clone_size: many
d_call: -

cdr3_aa: CATSRDRYVAGATNTGELFF
cdr3_nt: TGTGCCACCAGCAGAGATCGCTACGTAGCAGGAGCAACGAACACCGGGGAGCTGTTTTTT
v_call: TRBV15
j_call: TRBJ2-2
clone_size: few
d_call: -

cdr3_aa: CASSFLLPAGDYGYTF
cdr3_nt: TGTGCCAGCAGTTTTTTATTACCGGCAGGGGACTATGGCTACACCTTC
v_call: TRBV6-1
j_call: TRBJ1-2
clone_size: many
d_call: -

cdr3_aa: CATSDLQIRDSPGNTIYF
cdr3_nt: TGTGCCACCAGTGATTTGCAAATCAGGGACAGTCCCGGGAACACCATATATTTT
v_call: TRBV24-1
j_call: TRBJ1-3
clone_size: few
d_call: TRBD1

cdr3_aa: CSASEAGRLEAFF
cdr3_nt: TGCAGTGCTAGTGAGGCAGGGAGACTTGAAGCTTTCTTT
v_call: TRBV20-1
j_call: TRBJ1-1
clone_size: many
d_call: -

cdr3_aa: CASRDALDGRGNTEAFF
cdr3_nt: TGTGCCAGCAGAGATGCCCTGGACGGCAGAGGGAACACTGAAGCTTTCTTT
v_call: TRBV28
j_call: TRBJ1-1
clone_size: few
d_call: -

cdr3_aa: CATSDSGLAGRTDTQYF
cdr3_nt: TGTGCCACCAGTGATTCCGGACTAGCGGGAAGGACAGATACGCAGTATTTT
v_call: TRBV24-1
j_call: TRBJ2-3
clone_size: few
d_call: TRBD2

cdr3_aa: CASSSGQHNQPQHF
cdr3_nt: TGTGCCAGCAGCTCTGGACAGCACAATCAGCCCCAGCATTTT
v_call: TRBV5-6
j_call: TRBJ1-5
clone_size: many
d_call: -

cdr3_aa: CSVDPGQGTGIEQFF
cdr3_nt: TGCAGCGTTGACCCCGGGCAGGGGACGGGAATCGAGCAGTTCTTC
v_call: TRBV29-1
j_call: TRBJ2-1
clone_size: few
d_call: -

cdr3_aa: CASSPGQGATKNIQYF
cdr3_nt: TGTGCCAGCAGCCCCGGACAGGGGGCGACCAAAAACATTCAGTACTTC
v_call: TRBV7-8
j_call: TRBJ2-4
clone_size: many
d_call: TRBD1

cdr3_aa: CASNRGDSYEQYF
cdr3_nt: TGTGCCAGCAACCGGGGCGACTCCTACGAGCAGTACTTC
v_call: TRBV2
j_call: TRBJ2-7
clone_size: many
d_call: -

cdr3_aa: CASSQDGGQDTEAFF
cdr3_nt: TGTGCCAGCAGCCAAGATGGCGGGCAGGACACTGAAGCTTTCTTT
v_call: TRBV6-2/TRBV6-3
j_call: TRBJ1-1
clone_size: -
d_call: -

cdr3_aa: CSASGGKVYGYTF
cdr3_nt: TGCAGTGCTAGCGGGGGAAAGGTCTATGGCTACACCTTC
v_call: TRBV20-1
j_call: TRBJ1-2
clone_size: -
d_call: -

cdr3_aa: CSANEADMNTGELFF
cdr3_nt: TGCAGTGCTAATGAGGCGGATATGAACACCGGGGAGCTGTTTTTT
v_call: TRBV20-1
j_call: TRBJ2-2
clone_size: -
d_call: -

cdr3_aa: CASKRVNTEAFF
cdr3_nt: TGTGCCAGCAAAAGGGTGAACACTGAAGCTTTCTTT
v_call: TRBV28
j_call: TRBJ1-1
clone_size: many
d_call: -

cdr3_aa: CASSLVGVETQYF
cdr3_nt: TGTGCCAGCAGCTTAGTGGGCGTGGAGACCCAGTACTTC
v_call: TRBV7-9
j_call: TRBJ2-5
clone_size: many
d_call: -

cdr3_aa: CASSLRSQSYNEQFF
cdr3_nt: TGTGCCAGCAGTTTAAGGAGTCAGTCCTACAATGAGCAGTTCTTC
v_call: TRBV28
j_call: TRBJ2-1
clone_size: -
d_call: -

cdr3_aa: CAISLGDTEAFF
cdr3_nt: TGTGCCATCAGCCTAGGGGACACTGAAGCTTTCTTT
v_call: TRBV10-3
j_call: TRBJ1-1
clone_size: many
d_call: -

cdr3_aa: CAGGTEGETQYF
cdr3_nt: TGTGCCGGGGGGACAGAAGGAGAGACCCAGTACTTC
v_call: TRBV30
j_call: TRBJ2-5
clone_size: few
d_call: -

cdr3_aa: CASTQGGGEGETQYF
cdr3_nt: TGTGCCAGCACCCAGGGGGGGGGGGAAGGAGAGACCCAGTACTTC
v_call: TRBV28
j_call: TRBJ2-5
clone_size: many
d_call: -

cdr3_aa: CASSGGKSRTSGRGQETQYF
cdr3_nt: TGTGCCAGCAGTGGTGGGAAATCCCGGACTAGCGGGAGGGGTCAAGAGACCCAGTACTTC
v_call: TRBV6-2/TRBV6-3
j_call: TRBJ2-5
clone_size: -
d_call: TRBD2

cdr3_aa: CASSPLAGGGQETQYF
cdr3_nt: TGTGCCAGCAGCCCCCTAGCGGGAGGGGGCCAAGAGACCCAGTACTTC
v_call: TRBV6-1
j_call: TRBJ2-5
clone_size: -
d_call: TRBD2

cdr3_aa: CSVDQMSTGELFF
cdr3_nt: TGCAGCGTTGACCAGATGAGCACCGGGGAGCTGTTTTTT
v_call: TRBV29-1
j_call: TRBJ2-2
clone_size: few
d_call: -

cdr3_aa: CASSLGLAGAAGQFF
cdr3_nt: TGTGCCAGCAGTTTAGGACTAGCGGGAGCCGCCGGGCAGTTCTTC
v_call: TRBV12-3/TRBV12-4
j_call: TRBJ2-1
clone_size: -
d_call: TRBD2

cdr3_aa: CASSTGPSSGYNEQFF
cdr3_nt: TGTGCCAGCAGTACGGGTCCCTCGAGTGGTTACAATGAGCAGTTCTTC
v_call: TRBV5-4
j_call: TRBJ2-1
clone_size: -
d_call: -

cdr3_aa: CASRGAPDTQYF
cdr3_nt: TGTGCCAGCCGGGGCGCCCCAGATACGCAGTATTTT
v_call: TRBV3-1
j_call: TRBJ2-3
clone_size: many
d_call: -

cdr3_aa: CSVEDSDAYEQYF
cdr3_nt: TGCAGCGTTGAAGATAGCGACGCCTACGAGCAGTACTTC
v_call: TRBV29-1
j_call: TRBJ2-7
clone_size: few
d_call: -

cdr3_aa: CSARVSGQGAEAFF
cdr3_nt: TGCAGTGCTAGAGTTTCGGGACAGGGGGCTGAAGCTTTCTTT
v_call: TRBV20-1
j_call: TRBJ1-1
clone_size: many
d_call: TRBD1

cdr3_aa: CASSQTLYGRTDTEASF
cdr3_nt: TGCGCCAGCAGCCAAACCCTTTACGGCAGGACCGACACTGAAGCTTCCTTT
v_call: TRBV7-3
j_call: TRBJ1-1
clone_size: -
d_call: -

cdr3_aa: CASRNSGDYYNEQFF
cdr3_nt: TGTGCCAGCAGAAATAGCGGGGATTATTACAATGAGCAGTTCTTC
v_call: TRBV6-2/TRBV6-3
j_call: TRBJ2-1
clone_size: few
d_call: TRBD2

cdr3_aa: CASSDKSDLVPGELFF
cdr3_nt: TGTGCCAGCAGTGACAAGTCAGACCTAGTCCCCGGGGAGCTGTTTTTT
v_call: TRBV12-3/TRBV12-4
j_call: TRBJ2-2
clone_size: many
d_call: -

cdr3_aa: CAISPGQGYTGELFF
cdr3_nt: TGTGCCATCAGTCCGGGACAGGGATACACCGGGGAGCTGTTTTTT
v_call: TRBV10-3
j_call: TRBJ2-2
clone_size: few
d_call: TRBD1

cdr3_aa: CASSENRGRSPLHF
cdr3_nt: TGTGCCAGCAGTGAGAACAGGGGGCGCTCACCCCTCCACTTT
v_call: TRBV2
j_call: TRBJ1-6
clone_size: many
d_call: TRBD1

cdr3_aa: CASSAGISGTGGGDTQYF
cdr3_nt: TGTGCCAGCAGCGCGGGAATTTCTGGGACTGGGGGGGGGGATACGCAGTATTTT
v_call: TRBV13
j_call: TRBJ2-3
clone_size: -
d_call: TRBD2

cdr3_aa: CASSAGDIFTYNEQFF
cdr3_nt: TGTGCCTCCTCGGCGGGCGACATTTTTACCTACAATGAGCAGTTCTTC
v_call: TRBV19
j_call: TRBJ2-1
clone_size: many
d_call: -

cdr3_aa: CSAGGGFGYTF
cdr3_nt: TGCAGTGCTGGTGGGGGTTTTGGCTACACCTTC
v_call: TRBV20-1
j_call: TRBJ1-2
clone_size: many
d_call: -

cdr3_aa: CASSSRGTDYNEQFF
cdr3_nt: TGCGCCAGCAGCTCGAGAGGGACAGACTACAATGAGCAGTTCTTC
v_call: TRBV5-1
j_call: TRBJ2-1
clone_size: many
d_call: TRBD1

cdr3_aa: CASSSGQVGYEQYF
cdr3_nt: TGTGCCAGCAGTTCCGGACAGGTCGGATACGAGCAGTACTTC
v_call: TRBV6-1
j_call: TRBJ2-7
clone_size: -
d_call: TRBD1

cdr3_aa: CASSYSIQGAIDTQYF
cdr3_nt: TGTGCCAGCAGTTACTCGATACAGGGGGCGATCGATACGCAGTATTTT
v_call: TRBV6-2/TRBV6-3
j_call: TRBJ2-3
clone_size: few
d_call: TRBD1

cdr3_aa: CASSPNQGARTDTQYF
cdr3_nt: TGCGCCAGCAGCCCTAATCAGGGGGCTCGCACAGATACGCAGTATTTT
v_call: TRBV5-1
j_call: TRBJ2-3
clone_size: many
d_call: TRBD1

cdr3_aa: CASSEGLAGDEQFF
cdr3_nt: TGTGCCAGCAGTGAAGGACTAGCGGGAGATGAGCAGTTCTTC
v_call: TRBV6-1
j_call: TRBJ2-1
clone_size: many
d_call: TRBD2

cdr3_aa: CAISLDSMNTEAFF
cdr3_nt: TGTGCCATCAGCTTGGACAGCATGAACACTGAAGCTTTCTTT
v_call: TRBV10-3
j_call: TRBJ1-1
clone_size: many
d_call: -

cdr3_aa: CSADSPGQYYEQYF
cdr3_nt: TGCAGTGCTGACTCTCCGGGACAGTACTACGAGCAGTACTTC
v_call: TRBV20-1
j_call: TRBJ2-7
clone_size: many
d_call: TRBD1

cdr3_aa: CASSASVRGPQETQYF
cdr3_nt: TGTGCCAGCAGCGCGAGTGTCAGGGGACCCCAAGAGACCCAGTACTTC
v_call: TRBV11-2
j_call: TRBJ2-5
clone_size: few
d_call: -